Here is one TCR beta chain with its context. Its antigen is currently unknown. Mismatch with germline at one junction end may stem from a read error. This entry is derived from a study of tumor and adjacent non-tumor tissue in lung cancer. Overall study: Each sample yielded roughly 4 million productive TCRbeta reads on average.

Study observations and caveats: Shorter survival was associated with higher TCR diversity in tumors.

No cell sorting was done before RNA was extracted from the tissue. A modified ARM-PCR protocol with three rounds of nested PCR amplified TCRbeta. TCRdb called the multiplex PCR reads again in MiXCR, with one record for every CDR3 protein. The sample gives 220,000 or so distinct CDR3 sequences, 70% to 75% of which show up once; almost 25% is in the top ten. The TCR sequence derives from a man aged 55 to 70 with non-small cell lung cancer. Specimen: lung tumor tissue.

CDR3 bases: TGTGGTAGTGGTTTGGAGGGAATTGAGCAGTTCTTC. It specifies CGSGLEGIEQFF. The rearrangement joins TRBV12-5 to TRBJ2-1; tentatively, D is TRBD2 (6 bases). The CDR3 totals 12 residues. In germline, CDR1 is LGHNT, CDR2 FRNRAP.